The 17 T cell receptor beta chains reported below all come from one sample, sequenced in a study of neoadjuvant anti-PD-1 for oral cavity cancer. Data came from immunoSEQ multiplex PCR; TCRdb stores just in-frame clones and leaves some out. The sample holds roughly 14,000 clones, roughly 71% seen once. The time point is: after neoadjuvant nivolumab, at surgical resection. The sample here was PBMCs, taken after nivolumab (anti-PD-1) treatment. All receptors derive from a person between 40 and 80 years old with oral cavity squamous cell carcinoma.

The V gene is TRBV6-5, the J gene TRBJ1-1; D unclear. The CDR3 runs to 12 residues. Trimming shortened V by 0 bases and J by 7 bases, and 6 bases separated the two germline ends. Germline-derived CDR1 and CDR2 are MNHEY and SVGAGI. The CDR3 sequence is CASSYSGNEAFF. In DNA, the CDR3 is TGTGCCAGCAGTTACTCGGGGAATGAAGCTTTCTTT.

The genes are TRBV19 and TRBJ1-5, with 7 bases fitting TRBD1. Germline-derived CDR1 and CDR2 are LNHDA and SQIVND (reference sequence). The CDR3 contains 11 residues. The V segment lost 8 bases and the J segment 7 bases; nucleotides outside the gene matches: 2. CDR3 in amino acids: CASGTAQPQHF. The CDR3 DNA is TGTGCCAGTGGGACAGCCCAGCCCCAGCATTTT.

V gene TRBV19 combines with J gene TRBJ1-3; TRBD1 aligns across 7 bases. V shed 10 bases, J shed 0 bases, and the junction held 9 bases outside the gene matches. The germline V gene has CDR1 LNHDA and CDR2 SQIVND (reference sequence). CDR3 length equals 15 residues. For the CDR3, the DNA is TGTGCCACCCTGCCAGGGGGGAACTCTGGAAACACCATATATTTT. Its protein is CATLPGGNSGNTIYF.

V and J are TRBV5-4 and TRBJ1-2; unclear D gene. The CDR3 runs to 14 residues. Germline CDR1 SGHNT, CDR2 YYREEE (reference sequence). V was shortened by 2 bases and J by 1 base, with 9 bases between the two germline ends. CDR3 region: CASSFRRVNYGYTF. In nucleotides, the CDR3 is TGTGCCAGCAGCTTTCGAAGGGTTAACTATGGCTACACCTTC.

The chain has TRBV27 and TRBJ2-5; D gene uncertain. This CDR3 region has 15 residues. V dropped 1 base and J dropped 2 bases, with 11 bases sitting between them. Germline values: CDR1 MNHEY, CDR2 SMNVEV (reference sequence). CDR3 protein: CASSLYGYNQETQYF. CDR3 coding DNA: TGTGCCAGCAGTTTATATGGATACAATCAAGAGACCCAGTACTTC.

The chain links TRBV7-9 to TRBJ2-6; D may match TRBD1 or TRBD2 (5 bases each). This CDR3 is 17 amino acids long. V gave up 3 bases and J gave up 2 bases, with 14 bases separating them. In germline, CDR1 is SEHNR, CDR2 FQNEAQ (reference sequence). CDR3 nucleotides: TGTGCCAGCAGCTTTGGCTGGGACCTAGCTGGGGCCAACGTCCTGACTTTC. The encoded protein is CASSFGWDLAGANVLTF. Together with reference TRBV7-9 and TRBJ2-6, the CDR3 gives the full variable domain: DTGVSQNPRHKITKRGQNVTFRCDPISEHNRLYWYRQTLGQGPEFLTYFQNEAQLEKSRLLSDRFSAERPKGSFSTLEIQRTEQGDSAMYLCASSFGWDLAGANVLTFGAGSRLTVL.

This clone was picked up a small number of times. The chain carries TRBV4-2 and TRBJ2-1, with D unresolved. CDR1 is LGHNA, CDR2 YNFKEQ, per germline. V gave up 0 bases and J gave up 5 bases, with 8 bases separating them. The CDR3 contains 14 residues. The CDR3 nucleotides are TGTGCCAGCAGCCAAGACGGCCTCAACAATGAGCAGTTCTTC. Encoded protein: CASSQDGLNNEQFF.

There are a few counts of this clone. The chain recombines TRBV15 with TRBJ2-7, with 12 bases lining up with TRBD2. CDR3 size: 15 residues. With V trimmed by 2 bases and J by 4 bases, 3 bases remained unmatched. CDR1 is LNHNV and CDR2 is YYDKDF in the germline V gene (reference sequence). This CDR3 is CATSRTTSGGYEQYF. CDR3 in DNA: TGTGCCACCAGCAGAACAACTAGCGGGGGGTACGAGCAGTACTTC.

The rearrangement joins TRBV25-1 to TRBJ2-7; 7 bases are shared with TRBD2. The length of the CDR3 is 13 residues. CDR1 and CDR2 from the germline V gene are MGHDK and SYGVNS. Trimming took 7 bases from V and 3 from J; bases not matched to a gene: 6. This chain's CDR3 is CASNGGSGYEQYF. The DNA of the CDR3 is TGTGCCAGCAACGGGGGGAGTGGCTACGAGCAGTACTTC.

The rearrangement uses TRBV27 and TRBJ1-1; D uncertain. Germline V gene lookup returns CDR1 MNHEY and CDR2 SMNVEV (reference sequence). The CDR3 is 14 amino acids. The germline V and J ends were trimmed by 0 bases and 2 bases, with 7 bases remaining between them. This CDR3 reads CASSLSSPNTEAFF. The CDR3 DNA reads as TGTGCCAGCAGTTTATCCAGCCCAAACACTGAAGCTTTCTTT.

This chain joins TRBV30 and TRBJ1-2; D possibly corresponds to TRBD1 (5 bases). The germline CDR1 and CDR2 sequences are GTSNPN and SVGIG (reference sequence). V lost 3 bases and J lost 8, with 7 bases in between. There are 10 residues in the CDR3. The CDR3 nucleotides are TGTGCCTGGAGGAGGGGAGGCTACACCTTC. This codes for CAWRRGGYTF.

This clone was detected a few times. This chain links TRBV2 with TRBJ1-2, with 9 bases lining up with TRBD1. The V gene end was trimmed by 5 bases and the J gene end by 2 bases; junction bases not matched to a gene: 3. The CDR3 runs 14 residues. Looked up from germline, CDR1 is SNHLY and CDR2 is FYNNEI. The CDR3 is CASSPGTGNYGYTF. CDR3 sequence (DNA): TGTGCCAGCAGTCCCGGGACAGGGAACTATGGCTACACCTTC.

The rearrangement uses TRBV12-2 and TRBJ2-2; the table's TRBD2 call for D was not verified on the DNA. TRBV12-2 represents a pseudogene. This CDR3 is built from 17 residues. The CDR3 protein is CASRNRLAGDGTGELFF. In DNA, the CDR3 is TGTGCAAGTCGCAATCGCCTAGCGGGAGACGGAACCGGGGAGCTGTTTTTT.

CDR3 amino acids: CASRQGPGSEQFF. The CDR3 DNA reads as TGTGCCTCAAGACAGGGTCCTGGGAGTGAGCAGTTCTTC. The V call is TRBV30, the J call TRBJ2-1, with 7 bases lining up with TRBD1. There are 13 residues in the CDR3. The germline V gene encodes CDR1 GTSNPN and CDR2 SVGIG (reference sequence). V trimming: 7 bases; J trimming: 9 bases; junction bases outside the gene matches: 12.

The CDR3 region has the DNA TGTGCCAGCAGCTTGGAGCCTGACTATGGCTACACCTTC. Amino acids: CASSLEPDYGYTF. The chain links TRBV5-6 to TRBJ1-2; D gene uncertain. The CDR3 extends over 13 amino acids. CDR1 and CDR2 (germline): SGHDT, YYEEEE. Trimming took 0 bases from V and 3 from J, leaving 6 bases between them.

This chain connects TRBV6-1 to TRBJ2-7, with D maybe TRBD1 (6 bases). The CDR3 consists of 12 residues. Germline CDR1 and CDR2: MNHNS and SASEGT. V was trimmed by 8 bases and J by 3 bases, leaving 11 bases between them. The CDR3 here is CASRDILYEQYF. CDR3 nucleotide sequence: TGTGCCAGCCGGGACATCCTCTACGAGCAGTACTTC.

V and J are TRBV10-3 and TRBJ1-1; 8 positions match TRBD1. Germline loops: CDR1 ENHRY, CDR2 SYGVKD. The CDR3 runs to 12 residues. Unmatched junction bases numbered 3, after V lost 8 bases and J lost 4 bases. CDR3 protein: CAIGQGATEAFF. The CDR3 DNA reads as TGTGCCATCGGGCAGGGGGCCACTGAAGCTTTCTTT.